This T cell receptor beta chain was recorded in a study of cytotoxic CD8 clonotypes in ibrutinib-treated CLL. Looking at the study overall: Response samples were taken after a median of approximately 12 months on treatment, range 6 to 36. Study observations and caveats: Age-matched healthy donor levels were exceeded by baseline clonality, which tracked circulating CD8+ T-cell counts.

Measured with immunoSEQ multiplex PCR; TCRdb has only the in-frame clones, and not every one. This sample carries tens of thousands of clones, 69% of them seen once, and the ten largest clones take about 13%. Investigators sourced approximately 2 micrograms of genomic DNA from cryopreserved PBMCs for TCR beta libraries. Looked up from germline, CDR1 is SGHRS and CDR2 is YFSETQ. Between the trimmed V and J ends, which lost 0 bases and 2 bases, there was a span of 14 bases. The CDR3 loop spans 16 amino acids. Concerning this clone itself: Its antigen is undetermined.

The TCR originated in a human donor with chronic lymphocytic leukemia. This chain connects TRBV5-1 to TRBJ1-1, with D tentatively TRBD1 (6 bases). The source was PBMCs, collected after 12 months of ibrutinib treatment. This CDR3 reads CASSLEGPGHNTEAFF. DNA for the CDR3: TGCGCCAGCAGCTTGGAGGGGCCGGGACATAACACTGAAGCTTTCTTT.